Listed below are T cell receptor beta chains from one sample, sequenced in a study of shared clonotypes between healthy human individuals. Produced via immunoSEQ multiplex PCR; TCRdb's table is partial and in-frame only. Here the sample spans roughly 550,000 clones, 95% being singletons. Sample: naive CD8+ T cells sorted from blood. These receptors were collected from a woman in her 30s in good health. Each CDR3 is given with its conserved first and last residue. The D gene is left open where the match is weak. The size field is filled for only some rows; it gives once, few, many or a size class.

TRBJ1-4 TRBV25-1 - TRBD1 CASANPGQGPPKLFF TGTGCCAGCGCTAACCCAGGACAGGGGCCGCCGAAACTGTTTTTT
TRBJ2-1 TRBV4-1 - - CASSQDLAGEQFF TGCGCCAGCAGCCAAGATCTCGCCGGTGAGCAGTTCTTC
TRBJ2-1 TRBV9 - - CASSHPNGNNEQFF TGTGCCAGCAGCCACCCGAACGGGAACAATGAGCAGTTCTTC
TRBJ2-1 TRBV7-2 few - CASSFPGGSYNEQFF TGTGCCAGCAGCTTTCCCGGTGGGTCCTACAATGAGCAGTTCTTC
TRBJ1-4 TRBV23-1 once - CASSPTGENEKLFF TGCGCCAGCAGTCCGACGGGAGAAAATGAAAAACTGTTTTTT
TRBJ2-7 TRBV6-1 - - CASTTRSSYEQYF TGTGCCAGCACTACGCGGAGCTCCTACGAGCAGTACTTC
TRBJ2-1 TRBV4-1 - - CASSPDLNEQFF TGCGCCAGCAGCCCAGATCTCAATGAGCAGTTCTTC
TRBJ1-1 TRBV7-8 - TRBD1 CASSLFGQGGTEAFF TGTGCCAGCAGCTTATTCGGGCAGGGGGGTACTGAAGCTTTCTTT
TRBJ1-1 TRBV28 - - CASSLFPLIGRNTEAFF TGTGCCAGCAGTTTATTCCCGCTAATCGGGCGAAACACTGAAGCTTTCTTT
TRBJ2-7 TRBV27 - TRBD2 CASSLLAGGRYEQYF TGTGCCAGCAGTTTACTAGCGGGAGGTCGGTACGAGCAGTACTTC
TRBJ1-2 TRBV28 - - CASSTPPPDRGYTF TGTGCCAGCAGTACCCCGCCTCCCGACAGGGGCTACACCTTC
TRBJ2-3 TRBV7-9 - - CASSVPDSTDTQYF TGTGCCAGCAGCGTGCCGGATAGCACAGATACGCAGTATTTT
TRBJ1-5 TRBV9 few - CASSVNRGQPQHF TGTGCCAGCAGCGTAAATAGGGGTCAGCCCCAGCATTTT
TRBJ2-1 TRBV6-5 - TRBD2 CASSKRGDFDEQFF TGTGCCAGCTCAAAGCGGGGGGACTTTGATGAGCAGTTCTTC
TRBJ2-7 TRBV14 - - CASSQDFGDEQYF TGTGCCAGCAGCCAAGACTTTGGCGACGAGCAGTACTTC
TRBJ2-1 TRBV27 - TRBD2 CASSAGTSGRNEQFF TGTGCCAGCAGTGCGGGGACTAGCGGGAGGAATGAGCAGTTCTTC
TRBJ2-2 TRBV5-1 - TRBD1 CASSMTGVGRSAGELFF TGCGCCAGCAGCATGACAGGGGTCGGGCGGTCGGCCGGGGAGCTGTTTTTT
TRBJ2-7 TRBV4-1 once - CASSQNRNYEQYF TGCGCCAGCAGCCAAAATCGGAACTACGAGCAGTACTTC
TRBJ1-5 TRBV28 - - CASSWVQTNQPQHF TGTGCCAGCAGTTGGGTACAGACAAATCAGCCCCAGCATTTT
TRBJ2-7 TRBV27 once TRBD1 CASTTPARTPSRDRDHEQYF TGTGCCAGCACCACCCCGGCGCGTACCCCGTCCCGGGACAGGGACCACGAGCAGTACTTC